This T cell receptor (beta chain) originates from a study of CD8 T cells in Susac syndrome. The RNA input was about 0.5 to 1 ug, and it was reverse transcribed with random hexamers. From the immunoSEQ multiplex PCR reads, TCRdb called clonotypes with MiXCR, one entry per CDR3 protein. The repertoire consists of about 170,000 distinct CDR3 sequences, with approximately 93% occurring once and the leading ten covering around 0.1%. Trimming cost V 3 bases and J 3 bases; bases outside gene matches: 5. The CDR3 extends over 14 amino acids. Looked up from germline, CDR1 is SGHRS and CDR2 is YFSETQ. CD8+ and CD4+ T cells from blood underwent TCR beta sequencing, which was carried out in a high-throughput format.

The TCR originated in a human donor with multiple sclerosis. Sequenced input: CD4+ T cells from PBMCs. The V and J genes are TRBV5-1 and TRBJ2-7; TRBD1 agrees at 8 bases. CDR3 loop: CASSYDRGRYEQYF. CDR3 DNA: TGCGCCAGCAGCTATGACAGGGGTCGCTACGAGCAGTACTTC. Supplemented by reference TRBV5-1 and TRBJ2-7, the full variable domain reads KAGVTQTPRYLIKTRGQQVTLSCSPISGHRSVSWYQQTPGQGLQFLFEYFSETQRNKGNFPGRFSGRQFSNSRSEMNVSTLELGDSALYLCASSYDRGRYEQYFGPGTRLTVT.